These 9 T cell receptor beta chains share one sample of origin, sequenced in a study of T cell responses to AZD1222 COVID-19 vaccine (dated by TCRdb to the early 2020s). Library preparation was by the immunoSEQ multiplex PCR assay. TCRdb provides this immuneACCESS table in a form limited to in-frame rearrangements. Some clones are lacking; in checked studies, under half of them reflect an unresolved V gene, and why the rest are absent is not known. The sample yields approximately 160,000 clones; 92% were counted once. Around 0.98% of the sample rests with the top ten. The time point label, read with the paper, signifies: about 28 days (+/-7) after the second vaccine dose. Sample: peripheral blood, taken 28 days after the second AZD1222 dose. The source of these receptors is an adult who received the AZD1222 COVID-19 vaccine.

The chain joins TRBV30 to TRBJ1-5; unclear D gene. The germline gives CDR1 GTSNPN, CDR2 SVGIG (reference sequence). The length of the CDR3 is 12 residues. Trimming cost V 0 bases and J 2 bases, with 2 bases left between them. In DNA form, the CDR3 reads TGTGCCTGGAGTGTAGGCAATCAGCCCCAGCATTTT. Its protein is CAWSVGNQPQHF.

J is TRBJ1-1 and V is TRBV7-8, with D perhaps matching TRBD1 (5 bases). The CDR3 is 20 amino acids. Trimming removed 1 base from V and 1 base from J, with 25 bases in between. Germline V lookup: CDR1 SGHVS, CDR2 FQNEAQ. The DNA for the CDR3 is TGTGCCAGCAGCTTAGGCCCGGGACTCCGAAGGGAGGGGAGGAACACTGAAGCTTTCTTT. It yields the protein CASSLGPGLRREGRNTEAFF.

The chain uses TRBV2 and TRBJ1-5; D not certain. This CDR3 spans 15 amino acids. The ends were cut back, 2 bases at V and 1 base at J, with 9 bases in the middle. Looked up from germline, CDR1 is SNHLY and CDR2 is FYNNEI. This CDR3 is CASSENGQSNQPQHF. The CDR3 DNA follows: TGTGCCAGCAGTGAAAATGGGCAAAGCAATCAGCCCCAGCATTTT.

The chain has TRBV9 and TRBJ1-1; unclear D gene. The CDR3 length is 15 residues. Trimming removed 0 bases from V and 0 bases from J, with 9 bases in between. Germline assignment: CDR1 SGDLS and CDR2 YYNGEE. CDR3 in amino acids: CASSVEGALNTEAFF. The CDR3 nucleotides read TGTGCCAGCAGCGTAGAGGGAGCATTGAACACTGAAGCTTTCTTT.

The rearrangement uses TRBV19 and TRBJ1-2; 7 nucleotides align to TRBD1. The germline gives CDR1 LNHDA, CDR2 SQIVND (reference sequence). The CDR3 consists of 15 residues. V lost 0 bases to trimming and J lost 6 bases; unmatched junction nucleotides: 7. CDR3 sequence: CASSIDLGRGNGYTF. The CDR3 coding sequence is TGTGCCAGTAGTATAGATCTCGGCAGGGGGAATGGCTACACCTTC.

The V call is TRBV6-1, the J call TRBJ1-1; the D is unclear. CDR1 MNHNS and CDR2 SASEGT come from the germline V gene. V was cut by 5 bases and J by 1 base, with 8 bases left in between. The CDR3 totals 13 residues. CDR3 sequence (DNA): TGTGCCAGCAGTCACGGGTGGAACACTGAAGCTTTCTTT. This gives the protein CASSHGWNTEAFF.

The chain combines TRBV15 with TRBJ2-6; either TRBD1 or TRBD2 may supply D (5 bases each). From germline, CDR1 is LNHNV and CDR2 YYDKDF (reference sequence). The CDR3 extends over 16 amino acids. Trimming left V 0 bases short and J 0 bases short, with 6 bases between. CDR3 protein: CATSRDGGSGANVLTF. The CDR3 DNA follows: TGTGCCACCAGCAGAGATGGGGGCTCTGGGGCCAACGTCCTGACTTTC.

The rearrangement joins TRBV6-2 or TRBV6-3 to TRBJ1-5; D is perhaps TRBD1 (5 bases). The CDR3 loop spans 18 amino acids. Trimming shortened V by 4 bases and J by 0 bases, and 19 bases separated the two germline ends. Germline V lookup: CDR1 MNHEY, CDR2 SVGEGT. In DNA form, the CDR3 reads TGTGCCAGCAGTTCCCCTCCCGGGACGTATTATAGCAATCAGCCCCAGCATTTT. Translated: CASSSPPGTYYSNQPQHF.

The gene calls are TRBV3-1 (or the pseudogene TRBV3-2) and TRBJ1-2; D call uncertain. In germline, CDR1 is LGHDT, CDR2 YNNKEL (reference sequence). The length of the CDR3 is 14 residues. Trimming removed 1 base at V and 2 bases at J, with 8 bases between. CDR3 amino acids: CASSQGIGNYGYTF. In nucleotides, the CDR3 is TGTGCCAGCAGCCAAGGCATAGGGAACTATGGCTACACCTTC.